This is a list of T cell receptor beta chains from one sample in a study of blood T cell repertoires in COVID-19. This table comes from immunoSEQ multiplex PCR, and its TCRdb copy is limited to in-frame clones, with some not included. This table holds about 220,000 clones, around 84% found once. The sequenced material came from peripheral blood. All receptors come from a young man with active or convalescent COVID-19. CDR3s include the opening cysteine and the closing phenylalanine or tryptophan. The order of the fields is clone size, J gene, V gene, CDR3 protein. Clone size appears in some rows only: once, few, many, or a class for an expanded clone.

size: .; J: TRBJ1-2; V: TRBV11-2; CDR3: CASSLEGAYGYTF
size: .; J: TRBJ1-6; V: TRBV28; CDR3: CASSPPLGQGNSPLHF
size: .; J: TRBJ1-2; V: TRBV11-2; CDR3: CASRSSGGYGYTF
size: .; J: TRBJ2-7; V: TRBV6-5; CDR3: CASSYSGQGGSYEQYF
size: .; J: TRBJ2-5; V: TRBV27; CDR3: CASSLGTGLGETQYF
size: .; J: TRBJ1-6; V: TRBV7-9; CDR3: CASSLEQYNSPLHF
size: .; J: TRBJ1-1; V: TRBV29-1; CDR3: CSVSYRAATEAFF
size: .; J: TRBJ1-6; V: TRBV30; CDR3: CAWNRGQSSSYNSPLHF
size: .; J: TRBJ1-6; V: TRBV27; CDR3: CASSTPDRMNSPLHF
size: .; J: TRBJ1-6; V: TRBV6-2/TRBV6-3; CDR3: CASSYSWGGRSPLHF
size: .; J: TRBJ1-2; V: TRBV6-5; CDR3: CASIGGSYGYTF
size: few; J: TRBJ2-7; V: TRBV5-6; CDR3: CASSAPGQGSEEQYF
size: .; J: TRBJ2-6; V: TRBV3-1/TRBV3-2; CDR3: CASSQYPSSGANVLTF
size: .; J: TRBJ2-3; V: TRBV4-3; CDR3: CASSQDHANTRGSTDTQYF
size: .; J: TRBJ1-2; V: TRBV5-1; CDR3: CASSLEARDGGYTF
size: .; J: TRBJ2-7; V: TRBV10-2; CDR3: CASSVEAGGNTYEQYF
size: .; J: TRBJ1-2; V: TRBV6-2/TRBV6-3; CDR3: CASSYGGGESVYGYTF
size: .; J: TRBJ2-7; V: TRBV12-3/TRBV12-4; CDR3: CASSLQGAHEQYF
size: .; J: TRBJ1-4; V: TRBV7-9; CDR3: CASSSLNEKLFF
size: .; J: TRBJ1-6; V: TRBV5-1; CDR3: CASSPLDFYNSPLHF
size: .; J: TRBJ2-1; V: TRBV4-2; CDR3: CASSQEESSSYNEQFF
size: .; J: TRBJ2-7; V: TRBV3-1/TRBV3-2; CDR3: CASRDTSGPYEQYF
size: .; J: TRBJ1-1; V: TRBV27; CDR3: CASSLSPLALRLVF
size: .; J: TRBJ1-4; V: TRBV28; CDR3: CASNLQGAREKLFF
size: .; J: TRBJ2-5; V: TRBV18; CDR3: CASSLGQGETQYF
size: many; J: TRBJ2-7; V: TRBV5-1; CDR3: CASSSTGVVEQYF
size: .; J: TRBJ2-1; V: TRBV24-1; CDR3: CATSDPQGGRDNEQFF
size: once; J: TRBJ1-1; V: TRBV10-3; CDR3: CATAGAGNTEAFF
size: .; J: TRBJ2-6; V: TRBV19; CDR3: CASSADLVSSGANVLTF
size: .; J: TRBJ2-1; V: TRBV18; CDR3: CASSPLTRNNEQFF
size: few; J: TRBJ2-5; V: TRBV28; CDR3: CASSSPGLPRETQYF
size: .; J: TRBJ2-5; V: TRBV6-5; CDR3: CASSSRTSGVETQYF
size: .; J: TRBJ2-2; V: TRBV28; CDR3: CASSSPLNNTGELFF
size: .; J: TRBJ2-7; V: TRBV10-1; CDR3: CASSESIGPPRGGEQYF
size: .; J: TRBJ2-1; V: TRBV7-2; CDR3: CASSPRRRRNEQFF
size: .; J: TRBJ1-6; V: TRBV27; CDR3: CASSLRTGDSYSPLHF
size: .; J: TRBJ1-1; V: TRBV9; CDR3: CASSTGMSTEAFF
size: .; J: TRBJ2-3; V: TRBV15; CDR3: CATSRARVRLDTQYF
size: .; J: TRBJ2-3; V: TRBV2; CDR3: CASTTDRTGRDTQYF
size: .; J: TRBJ2-5; V: TRBV21-1; CDR3: CASSTITPGLAGVVGETQYF
size: .; J: TRBJ1-1; V: TRBV5-3; CDR3: CARSFIPLNTEAFF
size: .; J: TRBJ1-1; V: TRBV28; CDR3: CASSDAGNTEAFF
size: few; J: TRBJ1-3; V: TRBV5-4; CDR3: CASSLGQGAGNTIYF
size: .; J: TRBJ2-1; V: TRBV4-2; CDR3: CASSQERETFF
size: .; J: TRBJ1-6; V: TRBV7-9; CDR3: CASSWIGTGGSPLHF
size: .; J: TRBJ1-2; V: TRBV29-1; CDR3: CSVERDRYWGYTF
size: .; J: TRBJ2-3; V: TRBV27; CDR3: CASSLQGVDTQYF